This T cell receptor beta chain originates from a study of PD-1 blockade in classical Hodgkin lymphoma (dated by TCRdb to the early 2020s). Context from the whole study: Nivolumab dosing was 3 mg/kg intravenously every 2 weeks, continuing until either disease progression or unacceptable toxicity. A peripheral blood immune signature of response to PD-1 blockade in classical Hodgkin lymphoma was defined using TCR beta sequencing and CyTOF. General findings and caveats noted by the study authors: Lower diversity was observed in patients in whom nivolumab was started less than 1 year after ASCT, and these patients were excluded from later analyses so that confounding by immune reconstitution would be avoided. Newly diagnosed patients were reported to have lower baseline TCR diversity than healthy donors, and relapsed/refractory patients were reported to have lower baseline TCR diversity still. CD4+ but not CD8+ TCR diversity rose significantly by C4D1 (p=0.0027 vs p=0.16), most apparent in complete responders (p=0.02). The study was restricted to a single clinical trial cohort, and the causes of repertoire differences, possibly disease activity or prior therapy, were left undefined. Trial patients with a complete response had baseline diversity similar to that of newly diagnosed patients, while partial responders and progressors had significantly lower diversity.

Inclusive of the bounding cysteine and phenylalanine, the CDR3 is 15 residues long. The kept DNA is CDR3 alone, 45 bases in frame from the first base. For CDR1 and CDR2, the germline V gene lists SGDLS and YYNGEE. Trimming takes 0 bases from V and 3 bases from J, and the germline ends sit 11 bases apart. The Qiagen DNeasy kit was used to extract genomic DNA from unsorted PBMCs and from the negatively selected CD4+ and CD8+ fractions. Using primers that anneal to V and J segments, immunoSEQ multiplex PCR amplified the TCR beta CDR3 regions. A synthetic immune receptor repertoire was used to minimize amplification bias, and any remaining bias was removed computationally after sequencing. Processing in the source paper ran as follows. Custom Python scripts were used to quantify repertoire diversity as the Shannon entropy index. Unsorted, CD4+ and CD8+ repertoires were analyzed separately, except in combined analyses where CD4+ and CD8+ sequences were merged in silico. Clonal expansion was defined as a frequency increase of at least 2-fold after treatment compared with C1D1, and clones undetected at baseline were assigned a pseudocount of 0.5. Singleton clones were defined as clones with 0 or 1 copy at C1D1, and non-singleton clones were defined as clones with 2 or more copies. Clones expanded in unsorted samples were annotated as CD4+, CD8+ or unknown by matching protein sequences in sorted samples from the same patient. Diversity changes from C1D1 to C4D1 were tested in paired samples using Wilcoxon tests. TCRdb took over this immuneACCESS table, retaining in-frame rearrangements with V and J assigned. Such tables are incomplete; in checked studies, under half of the missing clones stem from an unresolved V gene, and the remainder is unexplained. That table is the source of V, J and clone size, and D and trimming were worked out from the DNA. A total of 30,000 to 40,000 clones appear in this sample, 76% of them only once. Roughly 15% of the sample is taken by the ten largest.

This clone is described as medium-sized (0.01 to 0.1%). Which antigen it targets is not known. The input lacks base qualities; no much larger clone sits a single base away. Read against the paper, the sample's time point label means: cycle 2 day 1 (C2D1) of nivolumab. Every trial patient had relapsed after autologous stem cell transplantation, and cohorts A, B and C differed in prior brentuximab vedotin exposure. The trial cohort was composed of approximately 56 patients with relapsed/refractory classical Hodgkin lymphoma, for whom complete response, partial response or progressive disease was recorded as best overall response. In the multi-cohort phase II CheckMate 205 trial, trial patients received single-agent nivolumab. Best overall response was determined by an independent review committee according to the 2007 International Working Group response criteria. Trial PBMCs were obtained immediately prior to nivolumab initiation (C1D1) and on therapy at cycle 2 day 1 and cycle 4 day 1. After peripheral blood was drawn into 8 mL Vacutainer Cell Preparation Tubes, PBMCs were isolated by centrifugation and then cryopreserved.

Recombination joined TRBV9 with TRBJ2-3; the D call is tentative, TRBD1 or TRBD2, as each matches 5 bases. The TCR originated in a human donor with classical Hodgkin lymphoma. The sequencing here drew on peripheral blood mononuclear cells (PBMCs), taken before the second cycle of nivolumab. The DNA sequence follows: TGTGCCAGCAGCGTAGGAGCAGGGACGACAGATACGCAGTATTTT. This codes for CASSVGAGTTDTQYF. The reference TRBV9 and TRBJ2-3 proteins fill in what lies around the CDR3, so the full variable domain reads DSGVTQTPKHLITATGQRVTLRCSPRSGDLSVYWYQQSLDQGLQFLIQYYNGEERAKGNILERFSAQQFPDLHSELNLSSLELGDSALYFCASSVGAGTTDTQYFGPGTRLTVL.